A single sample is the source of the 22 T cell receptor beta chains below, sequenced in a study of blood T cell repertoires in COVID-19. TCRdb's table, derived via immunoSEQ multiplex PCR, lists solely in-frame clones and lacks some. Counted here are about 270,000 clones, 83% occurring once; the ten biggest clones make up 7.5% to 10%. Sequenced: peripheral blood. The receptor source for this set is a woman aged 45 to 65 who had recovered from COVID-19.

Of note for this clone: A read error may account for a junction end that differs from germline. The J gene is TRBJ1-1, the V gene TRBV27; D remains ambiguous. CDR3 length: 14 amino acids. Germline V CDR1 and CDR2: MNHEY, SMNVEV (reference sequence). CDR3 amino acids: CASSLSSMSLLVRF. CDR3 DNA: TGTGCCAGCAGTTTATCCTCTATGTCATTACTAGTTCGTTTT.

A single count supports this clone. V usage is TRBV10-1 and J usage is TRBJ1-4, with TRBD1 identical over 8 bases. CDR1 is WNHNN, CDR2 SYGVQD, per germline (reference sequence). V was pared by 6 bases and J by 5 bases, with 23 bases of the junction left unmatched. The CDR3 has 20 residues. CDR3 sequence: CASSGDKGQGKVNKNEKLFF. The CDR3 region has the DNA TGCGCCAGCAGCGGAGATAAAGGACAGGGAAAAGTAAATAAGAATGAAAAACTGTTTTTT.

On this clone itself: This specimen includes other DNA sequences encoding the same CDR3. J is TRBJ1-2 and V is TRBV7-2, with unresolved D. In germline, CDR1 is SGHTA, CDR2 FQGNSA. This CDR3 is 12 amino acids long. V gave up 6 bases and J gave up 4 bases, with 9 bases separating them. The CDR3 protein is CASSFDSYGYTF. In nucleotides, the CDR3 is TGTGCCAGCAGTTTTGACTCCTATGGCTACACCTTC.

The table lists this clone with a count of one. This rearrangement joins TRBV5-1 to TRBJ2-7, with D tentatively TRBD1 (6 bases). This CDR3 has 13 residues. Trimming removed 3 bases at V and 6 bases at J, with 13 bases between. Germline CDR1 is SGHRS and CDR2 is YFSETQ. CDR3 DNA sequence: TGCGCCAGCAGCTCCGGACAGAGGAGCGAGCAGTACTTC. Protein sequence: CASSSGQRSEQYF.

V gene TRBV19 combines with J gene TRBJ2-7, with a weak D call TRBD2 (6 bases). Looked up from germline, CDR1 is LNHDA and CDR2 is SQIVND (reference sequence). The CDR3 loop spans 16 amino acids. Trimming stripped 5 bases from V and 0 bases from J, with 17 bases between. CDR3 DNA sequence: TGTGCCAGTAGTCTCCGCCCGGGACTTAACTCCTACGAGCAGTACTTC. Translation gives CASSLRPGLNSYEQYF.

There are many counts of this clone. CDR3 nucleotide sequence: TGTGCCAGCAGTTCTAGCGGGGCGGTTAGGTACACAGATACGCAGTATTTT. Amino acids: CASSSSGAVRYTDTQYF. The chain employs TRBV28 and TRBJ2-3; 9 nucleotides align to TRBD2. This CDR3 region has 17 residues. CDR1 and CDR2 (germline): MDHEN, SYDVKM. The V gene end was trimmed by 4 bases and the J gene end by 2 bases; junction bases not matched to a gene: 10.

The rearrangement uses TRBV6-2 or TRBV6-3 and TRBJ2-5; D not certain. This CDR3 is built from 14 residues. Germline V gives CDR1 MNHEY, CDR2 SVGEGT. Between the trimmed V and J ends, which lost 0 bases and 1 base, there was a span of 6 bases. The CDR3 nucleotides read TGTGCCAGCAGTTACTCGGGCACCCAAGAGACCCAGTACTTC. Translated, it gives CASSYSGTQETQYF.

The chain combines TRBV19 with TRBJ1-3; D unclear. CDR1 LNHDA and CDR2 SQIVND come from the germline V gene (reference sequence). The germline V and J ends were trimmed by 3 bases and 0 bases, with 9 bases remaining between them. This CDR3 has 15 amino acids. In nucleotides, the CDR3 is TGTGCCAGTAGTATCGGGAAGAGCTCTGGAAACACCATATATTTT. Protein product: CASSIGKSSGNTIYF. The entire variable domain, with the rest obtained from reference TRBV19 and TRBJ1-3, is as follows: DGGITQSPKYLFRKEGQNVTLSCEQNLNHDAMYWYRQDPGQGLRLIYYSQIVNDFQKGDIAEGYSVSREKKESFPLTVTSAQKNPTAFYLCASSIGKSSGNTIYFGEGSWLTVV.

The CDR3 sequence: CASSRGMVQTRGSQETQYF. As DNA, the CDR3 is TGTGCCAGCAGTCGGGGAATGGTCCAGACCAGGGGATCCCAAGAGACCCAGTACTTC. The chain joins TRBV6-6 to TRBJ2-5; maybe TRBD1 (6 bases). Germline V CDR1 and CDR2: MNHNY, SVGAGI (reference sequence). V lost 5 bases to trimming and J lost 1 base, with 26 bases between them. The CDR3 spans 19 residues.

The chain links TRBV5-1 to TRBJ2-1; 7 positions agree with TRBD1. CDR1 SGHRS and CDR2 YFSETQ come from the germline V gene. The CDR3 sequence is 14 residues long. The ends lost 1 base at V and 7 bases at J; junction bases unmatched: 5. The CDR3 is CASSLLGQINEQFF. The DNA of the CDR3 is TGCGCCAGCAGCTTGTTGGGACAGATAAATGAGCAGTTCTTC.

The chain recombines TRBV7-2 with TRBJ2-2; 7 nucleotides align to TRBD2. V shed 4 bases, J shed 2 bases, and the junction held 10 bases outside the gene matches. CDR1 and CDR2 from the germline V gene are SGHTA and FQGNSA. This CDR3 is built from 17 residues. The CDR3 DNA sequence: TGTGCCAGCAGCTCCCAGCGGGATCTCTTTAACACCGGGGAGCTGTTTTTT. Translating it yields CASSSQRDLFNTGELFF. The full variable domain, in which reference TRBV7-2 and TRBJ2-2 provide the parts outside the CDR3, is GAGVSQSPSNKVTEKGKDVELRCDPISGHTALYWYRQSLGQGLEFLIYFQGNSAPDKSGLPSDRFSAERTGGSVSTLTIQRTQQEDSAVYLCASSSQRDLFNTGELFFGEGSRLTVL.

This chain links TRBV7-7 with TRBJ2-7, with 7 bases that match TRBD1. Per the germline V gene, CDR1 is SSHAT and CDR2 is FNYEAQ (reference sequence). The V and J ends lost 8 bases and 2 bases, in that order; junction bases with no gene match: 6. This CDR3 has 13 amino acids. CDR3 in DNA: TGTGCCAGCCCCTGGACAGGCACCTACGAGCAGTACTTC. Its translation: CASPWTGTYEQYF. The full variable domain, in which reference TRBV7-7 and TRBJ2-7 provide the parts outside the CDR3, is GAGVSQSPRYKVTKRGQDVTLRCDPISSHATLYWYQQALGQGPEFLTYFNYEAQPDKSGLPSDRFSAERPEGSISTLTIQRTEQRDSAMYRCASPWTGTYEQYFGPGTRLTVT.

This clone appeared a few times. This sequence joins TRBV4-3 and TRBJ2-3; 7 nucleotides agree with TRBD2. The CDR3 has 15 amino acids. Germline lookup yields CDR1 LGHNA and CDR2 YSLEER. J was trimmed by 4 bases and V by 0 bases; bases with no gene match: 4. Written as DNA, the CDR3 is TGCGCCAGCAGCCAAGACACGGGAGGCGCAGATACGCAGTATTTT. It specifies CASSQDTGGADTQYF.

This CDR3 reads CAWTQNYGYTF. The CDR3 coding sequence is TGTGCCTGGACACAGAACTATGGCTACACCTTC. The chain couples TRBV30 to TRBJ1-2, with D unclear. Germline CDR1 GTSNPN, CDR2 SVGIG (reference sequence). The CDR3 spans 11 residues. The V and J ends lost 4 bases and 2 bases respectively, with 5 bases between them. Full variable domain (outside the CDR3, taken from reference TRBV30 and TRBJ1-2): SQTIHQWPATLVQPVGSPLSLECTVEGTSNPNLYWYRQAAGRGLQLLFYSVGIGQISSEVPQNLSASRPQDRQFILSSKKLLLSDSGFYLCAWTQNYGYTFGSGTRLTVV.

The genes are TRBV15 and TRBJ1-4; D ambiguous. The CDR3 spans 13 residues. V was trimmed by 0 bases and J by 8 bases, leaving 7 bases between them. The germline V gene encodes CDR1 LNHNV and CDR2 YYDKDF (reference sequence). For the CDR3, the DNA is TGTGCCACCAGCAGAGATATCCCGGAAAAACTGTTTTTT. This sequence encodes CATSRDIPEKLFF. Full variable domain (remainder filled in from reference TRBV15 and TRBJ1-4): DAMVIQNPRYQVTQFGKPVTLSCSQTLNHNVMYWYQQKSSQAPKLLFHYYDKDFNNEADTPDNFQSRRPNTSFCFLDIRSPGLGDTAMYLCATSRDIPEKLFFGSGTQLSVL.

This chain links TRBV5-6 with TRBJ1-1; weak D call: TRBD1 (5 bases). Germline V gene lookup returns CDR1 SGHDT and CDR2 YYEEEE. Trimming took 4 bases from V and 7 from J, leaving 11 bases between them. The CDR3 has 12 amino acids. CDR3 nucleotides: TGTGCCAGCAGCACTCGACAGAGTGAAGCTTTCTTT. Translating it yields CASSTRQSEAFF.

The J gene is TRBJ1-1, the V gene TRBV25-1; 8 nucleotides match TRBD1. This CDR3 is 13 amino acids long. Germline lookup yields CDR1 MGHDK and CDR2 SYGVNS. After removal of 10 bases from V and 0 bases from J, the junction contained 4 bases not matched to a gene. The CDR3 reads CATRQGMNTEAFF. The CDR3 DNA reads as TGTGCCACCCGACAGGGGATGAACACTGAAGCTTTCTTT.

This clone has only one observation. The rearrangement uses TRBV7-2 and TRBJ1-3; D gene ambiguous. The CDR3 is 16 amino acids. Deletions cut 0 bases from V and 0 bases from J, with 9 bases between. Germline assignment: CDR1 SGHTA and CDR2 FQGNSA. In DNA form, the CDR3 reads TGTGCCAGCAGCTTAGCGGCAGTCAGCTCTGGAAACACCATATATTTT. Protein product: CASSLAAVSSGNTIYF.

CDR3 nucleotide sequence: TGTGCCAGCAGTCCGCTTGGAGAGCGGGGTGCCTCCTACAATGAGCAGTTCTTC. Its translation: CASSPLGERGASYNEQFF. The genes are TRBV27 and TRBJ2-1; 7 positions match TRBD2. In germline, CDR1 is MNHEY, CDR2 SMNVEV (reference sequence). V trimming: 5 bases; J trimming: 0 bases; junction bases outside the gene matches: 13. The CDR3 spans 18 residues.

The CDR3 DNA reads TGTGCCAGCAGCATGGACAGGGTGTCCTACAATGAGCAGTTCTTC. It yields the protein CASSMDRVSYNEQFF. V and J are TRBV5-4 and TRBJ2-1, with TRBD1 matching over 8 bases. Germline CDR1 is SGHNT and CDR2 is YYREEE (reference sequence). This CDR3 has 15 residues. V trimming: 4 bases; J trimming: 1 base; junction bases outside the gene matches: 4. The whole variable domain, remainder taken from reference TRBV5-4 and TRBJ2-1, is ETGVTQSPTHLIKTRGQQVTLRCSSQSGHNTVSWYQQALGQGPQFIFQYYREEENGRGNFPPRFSGLQFPNYSSELNVNALELDDSALYLCASSMDRVSYNEQFFGPGTRLTVL.

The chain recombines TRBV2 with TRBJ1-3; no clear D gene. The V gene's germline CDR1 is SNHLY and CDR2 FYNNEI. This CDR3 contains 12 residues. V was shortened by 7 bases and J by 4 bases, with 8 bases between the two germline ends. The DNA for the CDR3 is TGTGCCAGCACCGGCGGGGGAAACACCATATATTTT. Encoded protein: CASTGGGNTIYF.

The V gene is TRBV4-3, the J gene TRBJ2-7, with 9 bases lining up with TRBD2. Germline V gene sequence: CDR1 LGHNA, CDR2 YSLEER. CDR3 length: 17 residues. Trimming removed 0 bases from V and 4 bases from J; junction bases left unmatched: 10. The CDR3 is CASSQDLLAGVEYEQYF. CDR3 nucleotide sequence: TGCGCCAGCAGCCAAGATCTTTTAGCGGGAGTGGAATACGAGCAGTACTTC.